Listed here is a single T cell receptor (beta chain). Its antigen is as yet unknown. Time point indicated: pre-sensitization, week 0. Treatment meaning: therapeutic diphenylcyclopropenone sensitization with weekly scalp DPC. Total RNA was isolated from unfractionated whole blood. Each CDR3 protein gets one entry after TCRdb re-called the RACE reads with MiXCR. The table has under 60,000 distinct CDR3 sequences, approximately 9.7% seen once. This record comes from a study of human T cells and chemical hapten exposure. The study, taken as a whole, reports: Expanded TCRs clustered into significantly more large CDR3 similarity groups than controls, the analysis revealed.

This material consisted of whole blood, taken in connection with sensitization to the hapten diphenylcyclopropenone (DPC). The sequence was obtained from a woman in her thirties with alopecia areata. Some clones in this sample may be carry-over from other donors' samples.

The CDR3 DNA follows: TGCAGTGCTTTTGGGGGGAATTCACCCCTCCACTTT. This codes for CSAFGGNSPLHF. V usage is TRBV20-1 and J usage is TRBJ1-6, with a weak D call TRBD1 (5 bases). The germline V and J ends were trimmed by 5 bases and 7 bases, with 9 bases remaining between them. From germline, CDR1 is DFQATT and CDR2 SNEGSKA (reference sequence). The CDR3 has 12 amino acids.